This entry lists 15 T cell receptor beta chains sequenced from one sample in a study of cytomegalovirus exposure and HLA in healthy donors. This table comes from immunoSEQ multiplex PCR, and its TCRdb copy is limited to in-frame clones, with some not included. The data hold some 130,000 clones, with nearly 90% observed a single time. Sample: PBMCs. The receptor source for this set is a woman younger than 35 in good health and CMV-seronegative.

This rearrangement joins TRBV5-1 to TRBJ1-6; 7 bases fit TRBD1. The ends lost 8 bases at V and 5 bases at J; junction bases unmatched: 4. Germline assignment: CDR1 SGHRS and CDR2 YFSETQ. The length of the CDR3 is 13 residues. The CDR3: CASSGTDNSPLHF. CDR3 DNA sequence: TGCGCCAGTTCCGGGACAGATAATTCACCCCTCCACTTT.

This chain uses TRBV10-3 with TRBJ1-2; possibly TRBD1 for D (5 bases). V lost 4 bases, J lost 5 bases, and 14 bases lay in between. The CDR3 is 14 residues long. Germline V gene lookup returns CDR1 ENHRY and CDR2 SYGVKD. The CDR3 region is CAISGRDSAYGYTF. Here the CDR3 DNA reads TGTGCCATCAGTGGCAGAGACAGTGCTTATGGCTACACCTTC.

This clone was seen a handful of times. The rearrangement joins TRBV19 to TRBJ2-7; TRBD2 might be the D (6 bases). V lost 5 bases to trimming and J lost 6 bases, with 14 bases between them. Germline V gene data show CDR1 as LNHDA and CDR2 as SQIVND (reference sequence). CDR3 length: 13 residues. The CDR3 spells CASSPMRGGEQYF. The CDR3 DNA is TGTGCCAGTAGTCCGATGAGGGGAGGCGAGCAGTACTTC.

The CDR3 protein is CASSKATEAFF. The CDR3 DNA sequence: TGTGCCAGCAGTAAAGCCACTGAAGCTTTCTTT. The V gene is TRBV6-5, the J gene TRBJ1-1; D call uncertain. Trimming cost V 5 bases and J 4 bases, with 5 bases left between them. Germline V gene lookup returns CDR1 MNHEY and CDR2 SVGAGI. CDR3 length: 11 amino acids.

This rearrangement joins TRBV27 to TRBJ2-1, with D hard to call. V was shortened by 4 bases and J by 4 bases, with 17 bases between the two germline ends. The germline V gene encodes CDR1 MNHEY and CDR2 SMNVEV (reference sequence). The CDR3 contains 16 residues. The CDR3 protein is CASSSATSPPYNEQFF. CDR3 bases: TGTGCCAGCAGTTCCGCCACATCTCCGCCTTACAATGAGCAGTTCTTC.

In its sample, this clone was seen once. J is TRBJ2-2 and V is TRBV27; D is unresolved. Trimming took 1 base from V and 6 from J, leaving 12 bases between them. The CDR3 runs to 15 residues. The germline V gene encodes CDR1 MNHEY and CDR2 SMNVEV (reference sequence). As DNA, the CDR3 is TGTGCCAGCAGTTTATATAGAACAGTTCCCGGGGAGCTGTTTTTT. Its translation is CASSLYRTVPGELFF.

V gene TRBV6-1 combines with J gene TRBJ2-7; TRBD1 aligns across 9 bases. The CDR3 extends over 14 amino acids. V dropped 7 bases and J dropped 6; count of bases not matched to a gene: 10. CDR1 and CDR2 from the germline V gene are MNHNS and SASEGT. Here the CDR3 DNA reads TGTGCCAGCACTAATCGGGACAGGGCCTCCGAGCAGTACTTC. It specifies CASTNRDRASEQYF.

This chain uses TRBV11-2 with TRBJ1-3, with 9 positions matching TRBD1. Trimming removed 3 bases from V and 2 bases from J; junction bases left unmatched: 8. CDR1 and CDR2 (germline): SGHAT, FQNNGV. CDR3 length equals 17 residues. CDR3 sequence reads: CASSFRDRAAPGNTIYF. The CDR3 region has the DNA TGTGCCAGCAGCTTCCGGGACAGGGCCGCCCCTGGAAACACCATATATTTT. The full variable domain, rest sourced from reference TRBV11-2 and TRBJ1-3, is EAGVAQSPRYKIIEKRQSVAFWCNPISGHATLYWYQQILGQGPKLLIQFQNNGVVDDSQLPKDRFSAERLKGVDSTLKIQPAKLEDSAVYLCASSFRDRAAPGNTIYFGEGSWLTVV.

The CDR3 is CASSESAEYGYTF. The CDR3 DNA reads as TGCGCCAGCAGTGAGTCGGCAGAATATGGCTACACCTTC. The chain employs TRBV10-1 and TRBJ1-2; D remains ambiguous. The CDR3 is 13 amino acids. V lost 0 bases and J lost 5, with 7 bases in between. CDR1 and CDR2 (germline): WNHNN, SYGVQD (reference sequence).

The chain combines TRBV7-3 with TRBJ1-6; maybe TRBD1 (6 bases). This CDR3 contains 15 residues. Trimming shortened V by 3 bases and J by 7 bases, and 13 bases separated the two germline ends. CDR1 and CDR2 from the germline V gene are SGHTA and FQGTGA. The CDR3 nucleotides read TGTGCCAGCAGCTTTAGGACAGCGAAGAATTCACCCCTCCACTTT. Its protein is CASSFRTAKNSPLHF.

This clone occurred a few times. The CDR3 nucleotides are TGCAGCGTAGGGACAGGTCCCAGCTCCTACAATGAGCAGTTCTTC. This gives the protein CSVGTGPSSYNEQFF. The chain recombines TRBV29-1 with TRBJ2-1; 8 positions match TRBD1. The ends lost 6 bases at V and 0 bases at J; junction bases unmatched: 7. The CDR3 extends over 15 amino acids. From germline, CDR1 is SQVTM and CDR2 ANQGSEA.

The CDR3 sequence is CASSSDREDEQYF. Written as DNA, the CDR3 is TGCGCCAGCAGCTCGGACAGGGAGGACGAGCAGTACTTC. This chain links TRBV5-1 with TRBJ2-7; 8 nucleotides match TRBD1. Per the germline V gene, CDR1 is SGHRS and CDR2 is YFSETQ. The CDR3 is 13 residues long. J gave up 5 bases and V 3 bases, and 4 bases lay outside the gene matches.

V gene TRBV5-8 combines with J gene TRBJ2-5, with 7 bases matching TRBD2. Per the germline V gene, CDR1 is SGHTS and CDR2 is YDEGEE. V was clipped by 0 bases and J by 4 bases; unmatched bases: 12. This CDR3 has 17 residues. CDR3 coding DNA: TGTGCCAGCAGCTTGGGGGCATCGGGAGGATTTGGAGAGACCCAGTACTTC. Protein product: CASSLGASGGFGETQYF.

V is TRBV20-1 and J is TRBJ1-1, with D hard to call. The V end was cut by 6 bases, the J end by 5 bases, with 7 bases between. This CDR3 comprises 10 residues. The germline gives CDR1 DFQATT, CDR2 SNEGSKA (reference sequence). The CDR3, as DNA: TGCAGTGCCCTAGAAACTGAAGCTTTCTTT. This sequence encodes CSALETEAFF.

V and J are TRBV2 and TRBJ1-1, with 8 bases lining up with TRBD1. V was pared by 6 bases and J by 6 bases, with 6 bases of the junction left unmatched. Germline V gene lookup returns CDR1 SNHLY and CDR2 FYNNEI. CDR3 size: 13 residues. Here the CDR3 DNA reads TGTGCCAGCAGAATACAGGGGGGGGCTGAAGCTTTCTTT. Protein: CASRIQGGAEAFF. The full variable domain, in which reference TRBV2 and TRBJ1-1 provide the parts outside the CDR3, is EPEVTQTPSHQVTQMGQEVILRCVPISNHLYFYWYRQILGQKVEFLVSFYNNEISEKSEIFDDQFSVERPDGSNFTLKIRSTKLEDSAMYFCASRIQGGAEAFFGQGTRLTVV.